This T cell receptor beta chain was captured in a study of T cells in Graves' hyperthyroidism and ophthalmopathy. Study-level results: Blood also contained most expanded thyroid clonotypes above 0.001.

The sample holds many counts of this clonotype. Its target is not known. The CDR3 is 15 amino acids. Germline assignment: CDR1 MGHDK and CDR2 SYGVNS. Trimming took 1 base from V and 8 from J; bases not matched to a gene: 4. Amplification yielded TCR beta CDR3 regions, with RNA transcripts as the source. The HTBI primer set served for first-round RT-PCR of the TCR CDR3. TCRdb processed the multiplex PCR reads anew with MiXCR; each CDR3 protein has one entry. The repertoire includes 750,000 to 900,000 distinct CDR3 sequences, roughly 37% of them detected once, and around 9.3% sits in the top ten. This chain connects TRBV25-1 to TRBJ1-4; 10 nucleotides agree with TRBD1. The source of this sequence is a man between 18 and 35 years old with Graves' hyperthyroidism. Material: blood. The CDR3 sequence: CASSEFGTGVEKLFF. The CDR3 DNA reads TGTGCCAGCAGTGAATTCGGGACAGGGGTCGAAAAACTGTTTTTT.